What follows is one TCR beta chain and its context. These data belong to a study of T-cell reconstitution after alpha-beta-depleted transplantation in children. The TCRbeta library incorporated unique molecular identifiers. TCRdb independently ran MiXCR on the PCR reads; one entry per CDR3 protein. The sample lists 450,000 to 600,000 distinct CDR3 sequences; about 18% were seen once. The receptor was derived from a human donor who donated a stem cell graft to a child with acute lymphoblastic leukemia. The sequencing used PBMCs from the stem cell graft donor, collected from the stem cell graft.

The CDR3: CASRPQGGTEAFF. CDR3 bases: TGTGCCAGCAGACCTCAAGGGGGGACTGAAGCTTTCTTT. This chain joins TRBV5-6 and TRBJ1-1; D is perhaps TRBD1 (6 bases). The germline V and J ends were trimmed by 5 bases and 5 bases, with 13 bases remaining between them. This CDR3 contains 13 residues. Germline V lookup: CDR1 SGHDT, CDR2 YYEEEE.